Listed below are T cell receptor beta chains from one sample, sequenced in a study of blood T cell repertoires in COVID-19. Generated by immunoSEQ multiplex PCR, the TCRdb table keeps only in-frame clones and is missing some. The sample includes some 200,000 clones, about nine tenths of them seen just once. Sample: peripheral blood. These TCRs come from a man aged 45-65 years with acute or convalescent COVID-19. CDR3s include the opening cysteine and the closing phenylalanine or tryptophan. A D gene is named only where the DNA matches it firmly. Only some rows state a clone size, as once, few, many or a class for expanded clones.

v_call	clone_size	d_call	j_call	cdr3_nt	cdr3_aa
TRBV28	NA	NA	TRBJ1-6	TGTGCCAGCAGGGCGGGTAATTCACCCCTCCACTTT	CASRAGNSPLHF
TRBV19	NA	NA	TRBJ1-5	TGTGCCAGTAGCAAGACGGACAGTCGTCGGTGGCTCTCCCAGCATTTT	CASSKTDSRRWLSQHF
TRBV27	once	NA	TRBJ2-2	TGTGCCAGCAGTTTGGCCGGAGGGAGCACCGGGGAGCTGTTTTTT	CASSLAGGSTGELFF
TRBV7-8	NA	TRBD2	TRBJ2-7	TGTGCCAGCAGCTTAGAGATAGCGGGCGCTTCCTACGAGCAGTACTTC	CASSLEIAGASYEQYF
TRBV10-3	NA	NA	TRBJ2-7	TGTGCGGTCGGTGAGGGCATGGACGAGCAGTACTTC	CAVGEGMDEQYF
TRBV11-3	NA	NA	TRBJ1-1	TGTGCCAGCAGCACAGACGGGGGTATAACTTTCTTT	CASSTDGGITFF
TRBV19	NA	TRBD2	TRBJ2-1	TGTGCCAGTAGGGGGCCGCTAGCGGGACTTTCCTACAATGAGCAGTTCTTC	CASRGPLAGLSYNEQFF
TRBV29-1	NA	NA	TRBJ2-3	TGCAGCGTTGAACACCCGGGAACAGATACGCAGTATTTT	CSVEHPGTDTQYF
TRBV9	once	NA	TRBJ1-2	TGTGCCAGCAGCGTAGGGAGGGGCGTCGGCTACACCTTC	CASSVGRGVGYTF
TRBV7-8	NA	NA	TRBJ2-4	TGTGCCAGCAGCTTAGCGCGGGGTATCTTGGCCAAAAACATTCAGTACTTC	CASSLARGILAKNIQYF
TRBV9	NA	NA	TRBJ2-7	TGTGCCAGCAGCGTAGCTCCTAGCGAGGGCTACGAGCAGTACTTC	CASSVAPSEGYEQYF
TRBV29-1	NA	TRBD1	TRBJ2-5	TGCAGCGTCAGGCCCGGGACAGGGTTCCAAGAGACCCAGTACTTC	CSVRPGTGFQETQYF
TRBV24-1	NA	TRBD2	TRBJ2-1	TGTGCCACCAGTGATCCCCTTCCAGGTAGCGGGGGGTATAATGAGCAGTTCTTC	CATSDPLPGSGGYNEQFF
TRBV3-1/TRBV3-2	NA	TRBD1	TRBJ1-4	TGTGCCAGCAGCCTCCAGACAGGGAGCAATGAAAAACTGTTTTTT	CASSLQTGSNEKLFF
TRBV4-2	NA	NA	TRBJ2-5	TGTGCCAGCAGCCAAGATAGGCCAGGGGATCGGACCCAGTACTTC	CASSQDRPGDRTQYF
TRBV5-1	NA	NA	TRBJ2-5	TGCGCCAGCAGCTTGGATGGGTCTACAGGGATGGAGACCCAGTACTTC	CASSLDGSTGMETQYF
TRBV10-1	NA	TRBD2	TRBJ2-1	TGCGCCAGCAGTGGGGCTAGCGGGAGCTCCTACAATGAGCAGTTCTTC	CASSGASGSSYNEQFF
TRBV10-3	NA	NA	TRBJ1-1	TGTGCCATCACCTCGGGGAGGGGAGGGACTGAAGCTTTCTTT	CAITSGRGGTEAFF
TRBV30	NA	TRBD1	TRBJ1-5	TGTGCCTGGAGTGGGACAGGGGGGGGTCAGCCCCAGCATTTT	CAWSGTGGGQPQHF
TRBV3-1/TRBV3-2	NA	NA	TRBJ2-3	TGTGCCAGCAGCCAAGGACTAGTTACGCAGTATTTT	CASSQGLVTQYF
TRBV4-1	NA	NA	TRBJ1-2	TGCGCCAGCAGCCCGTCTCGAATGAGGGTTCCAGCTAACTATGGCTACACCTTC	CASSPSRMRVPANYGYTF
TRBV10-3	NA	NA	TRBJ2-3	TGTGCCATCAGGCCGTCAGCGGAGGATACGCAGTATTTT	CAIRPSAEDTQYF
TRBV7-8	NA	NA	TRBJ1-2	TGTGCCAGCAGCTCAGTCAGGGGAAACTATGGCTACACCTTC	CASSSVRGNYGYTF
TRBV6-5	NA	TRBD1	TRBJ2-7	TGTGCCAGCATCGATAGACAGGGGAGATACGAGCAGTACTTC	CASIDRQGRYEQYF
TRBV10-3	NA	NA	TRBJ2-5	TGTGCCATCACGGAGGAAGGATTCTCAGAGACCCAGTACTTC	CAITEEGFSETQYF
TRBV6-5	NA	NA	TRBJ2-5	TGTGCCAGCAGTTATGGCAGGGAGACCCAGTACTTC	CASSYGRETQYF
TRBV19	NA	NA	TRBJ2-2	TGTGCCAGTAGTATCACTAACACCGGGGAGCTGTTTTTT	CASSITNTGELFF
TRBV27	NA	NA	TRBJ2-3	TGTGCCAAGACGAACAGGGCCGTTAGCACAGATACGCAGTATTTT	CAKTNRAVSTDTQYF
TRBV21-1	NA	NA	TRBJ1-3	TGTGCCAGCAGCAAAGGTTCCGGGACAGGGTTTGGAAACACCATATATTTT	CASSKGSGTGFGNTIYF
TRBV7-9	NA	NA	TRBJ1-4	TGTGCCAGCAGCTCCGGCTGGGGGGTCGGGGAAAAACTGTTTTTT	CASSSGWGVGEKLFF
TRBV27	once	TRBD1	TRBJ2-7	TGTGCCAGCAGCTGGGGGACAGGGGTCTCCTACGAGCAGTACTTC	CASSWGTGVSYEQYF
TRBV28	NA	TRBD2	TRBJ2-7	TGTGCCACCCGGTCAAGTGGACTAGCGAACGAGCAGTACTTC	CATRSSGLANEQYF
TRBV6-5	NA	NA	TRBJ1-1	TGTGCCAGCAGGGGATCTACCGGGGGGAACACTGAAGCTTTCTTT	CASRGSTGGNTEAFF
TRBV5-1	NA	TRBD1	TRBJ1-6	TGCGCCAGCAGCCTCATGGGGACCGGGACAGGGGATTCACCCCTCCACTTT	CASSLMGTGTGDSPLHF
TRBV7-8	NA	NA	TRBJ1-1	TGTGCCAGCAGCCACGACAGGAGCCGACCTGAAGCTTTCTTT	CASSHDRSRPEAFF
TRBV11-2	NA	TRBD1	TRBJ2-5	TGTGCCAGCAGCTTAGTTCAGACAGGGGGCGCGGAGACCCAGTACTTC	CASSLVQTGGAETQYF
TRBV2	once	TRBD1	TRBJ2-2	TGTGCCAGCAGTGGGCAGGGGGTTAACACCGGGGAGCTGTTTTTT	CASSGQGVNTGELFF
TRBV5-5	NA	TRBD1	TRBJ1-5	TGTGCCAGCAGCAGAGGGGACAGGGGGGATCAGCCCCAGCATTTT	CASSRGDRGDQPQHF
TRBV19	NA	NA	TRBJ1-1	TGTGCCAGTAGTATAGGCCTCCTCGGGACTGAAGCTTTCTTT	CASSIGLLGTEAFF
TRBV19	NA	TRBD1	TRBJ2-3	TGTGCCAGTAGTGCAAACAGGGGGGGCACAGATACGCAGTATTTT	CASSANRGGTDTQYF
TRBV11-2	NA	NA	TRBJ1-4	TGTGCCAGCAGCCCAAGGACACTAAACGGAGAAAAACTGTTTTTT	CASSPRTLNGEKLFF
TRBV11-2	NA	NA	TRBJ2-7	TGTGCCAGCAGCACCCTTAACTTACCCCCCTACGAGCAGTACTTC	CASSTLNLPPYEQYF
TRBV6-2/TRBV6-3	NA	TRBD1	TRBJ1-5	TGTGCCAGCAGTTTTACAGGGGCTGAGCCCCAGCATTTT	CASSFTGAEPQHF